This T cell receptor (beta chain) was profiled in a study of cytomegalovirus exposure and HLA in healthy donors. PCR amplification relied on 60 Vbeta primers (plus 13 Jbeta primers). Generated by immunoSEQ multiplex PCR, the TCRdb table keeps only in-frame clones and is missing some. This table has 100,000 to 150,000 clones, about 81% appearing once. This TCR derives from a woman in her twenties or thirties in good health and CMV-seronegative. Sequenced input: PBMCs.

The CDR3, as DNA: TGTGCCAGCAGCTCGACCCTAACTACCTCCTACGAGCAGTACTTC. Its translation: CASSSTLTTSYEQYF. The chain employs TRBV5-5 and TRBJ2-7; D is undetermined. Germline CDR1 reads SGHKS; CDR2 reads YYEKEE (reference sequence). This CDR3 spans 15 amino acids. V was shortened by 3 bases and J by 0 bases, with 13 bases between the two germline ends.